Presented here are 20 T cell receptor beta chains from one specimen sequenced in a study of lymphopenia after photon versus proton radiotherapy. TCRdb's copy holds only in-frame clones and misses some; the assay was immunoSEQ multiplex PCR. The sample has around 24,000 clones; roughly four fifths are singletons. The material sequenced was peripheral blood, taken from a patient treated with photon-based radiotherapy. The receptors shown here come from a woman aged 45-60 years with pancreatic cancer.

The genes are TRBV7-2 and TRBJ2-5; a possible D gene is TRBD1 (6 bases). The CDR3 is made up of 14 amino acids. Deletions cut 4 bases from V and 1 base from J, with 10 bases between. Germline V gene sequence: CDR1 SGHTA, CDR2 FQGNSA. The CDR3 DNA follows: TGTGCCAGCAGCTCTACAGGGATCCAAGAGACCCAGTACTTC. This gives the protein CASSSTGIQETQYF.

CDR3 loop: CASSYSIRNTEAFF. DNA of the CDR3: TGTGCCAGCAGTTACTCGATCAGAAACACTGAAGCTTTCTTT. This chain joins TRBV6-5 and TRBJ1-1; D not resolved. V gave up 0 bases and J gave up 2 bases, with 7 bases separating them. The CDR3 extends over 14 amino acids. The germline V gene encodes CDR1 MNHEY and CDR2 SVGAGI.

V and J are TRBV10-2 and TRBJ1-3; TRBD1 is a possible D gene (6 bases). Germline V gene lookup returns CDR1 WSHSY and CDR2 SAAADI. V gave up 3 bases and J gave up 3 bases, with 6 bases separating them. The CDR3 contains 13 residues. This chain's CDR3 is CASSDRGGNTIYF. CDR3 nucleotides: TGCGCCAGCAGTGACAGGGGTGGAAACACCATATATTTT.

The chain employs TRBV11-3 and TRBJ2-1; 7 bases match TRBD2. Germline CDR1 is SGHNT and CDR2 is YENEEA. This CDR3 has 18 residues. V was clipped by 1 base and J by 6 bases; unmatched bases: 15. The CDR3 sequence is CASSLARAGSLAGNEQFF. CDR3 nucleotide sequence: TGTGCCAGCAGCTTAGCGAGAGCGGGGTCGCTCGCGGGCAATGAGCAGTTCTTC.

The genes are TRBV11-2 and TRBJ2-7, with D possibly TRBD1 on 6 matching bases. This CDR3 contains 14 residues. Looked up from germline, CDR1 is SGHAT and CDR2 is FQNNGV. Trimming shortened V by 0 bases and J by 2 bases, and 8 bases separated the two germline ends. CDR3 region: CASSLEAGAYEQYF. CDR3 sequence (DNA): TGTGCCAGCAGCTTAGAGGCAGGGGCCTACGAGCAGTACTTC.

The chain joins TRBV5-4 to TRBJ2-7, with D unclear. V lost 2 bases, J lost 3 bases, and 3 bases lay in between. Germline assignment: CDR1 SGHNT and CDR2 YYREEE (reference sequence). The CDR3 is 11 residues long. The chain's CDR3 is CASSFGYEQYF. The CDR3, as DNA: TGTGCCAGCAGCTTCGGCTACGAGCAGTACTTC.

The rearrangement joins TRBV19 to TRBJ2-7, with 7 bases matching TRBD1. V was clipped by 5 bases and J by 2 bases; unmatched bases: 6. Germline V lookup: CDR1 LNHDA, CDR2 SQIVND (reference sequence). The CDR3 contains 14 residues. The CDR3 protein is CASSPLGQAYEQYF. The CDR3 nucleotides are TGTGCCAGTAGTCCCCTAGGACAGGCCTACGAGCAGTACTTC. Complete variable domain (other parts from reference TRBV19 and TRBJ2-7): DGGITQSPKYLFRKEGQNVTLSCEQNLNHDAMYWYRQDPGQGLRLIYYSQIVNDFQKGDIAEGYSVSREKKESFPLTVTSAQKNPTAFYLCASSPLGQAYEQYFGPGTRLTVT.

In this sample, this clone is medium-sized. The chain is built from TRBV7-3 and TRBJ2-2; D unclear. V was pared by 6 bases and J by 3 bases, with 14 bases between. Germline values: CDR1 SGHTA, CDR2 FQGTGA. The CDR3 runs to 15 residues. The CDR3 bases are TGTGCCAGCAGATCGGGCGGCTTGGACACCGGGGAGCTGTTTTTT. Translated, it gives CASRSGGLDTGELFF.

This chain connects TRBV7-6 to TRBJ2-3; D possibly uses TRBD1 or TRBD2 (6 bases each). The V end was cut by 2 bases, the J end by 2 bases, with 11 bases between. This CDR3 has 15 amino acids. Germline values: CDR1 SGHVS, CDR2 FNYEAQ. CDR3 sequence reads: CASSLRGLLTDTQYF. The CDR3 DNA follows: TGTGCCAGCAGCTTACGGGGGCTCCTCACAGATACGCAGTATTTT. The whole variable domain, filled in from reference TRBV7-6 and TRBJ2-3, reads GAGVSQSPRYKVTKRGQDVALRCDPISGHVSLYWYRQALGQGPEFLTYFNYEAQQDKSGLPNDRFSAERPEGSISTLTIQRTEQRDSAMYRCASSLRGLLTDTQYFGPGTRLTVL.

The J gene is TRBJ2-1, the V gene TRBV30; D is uncertain. Germline V lookup: CDR1 GTSNPN, CDR2 SVGIG (reference sequence). V was pared by 3 bases and J by 1 base, with 13 bases between. This CDR3 comprises 15 residues. The CDR3, as DNA: TGTGCCTGGAGCCCGGGCTCCGCATCCTACAATGAGCAGTTCTTC. Translated, it gives CAWSPGSASYNEQFF.

This clone has just a few counts. The chain combines TRBV9 with TRBJ2-2; D is undetermined. CDR1 and CDR2 from the germline V gene are SGDLS and YYNGEE. V was cut by 4 bases and J by 4 bases, with 2 bases left in between. The CDR3 extends over 11 amino acids. For the CDR3, the DNA is TGTGCCAGCAGCACCACCGGGGAGCTGTTTTTT. This encodes CASSTTGELFF.

The chain couples TRBV6-6 to TRBJ2-5; 7 nucleotides align to TRBD1. The V and J ends lost 0 bases and 4 bases, in that order; junction bases with no gene match: 5. The CDR3 sequence is 15 residues long. The germline CDR1 and CDR2 sequences are MNHNY and SVGAGI (reference sequence). The CDR3 here is CASSYSGQVGETQYF. In nucleotides, the CDR3 is TGTGCCAGCAGTTACTCTGGACAGGTCGGAGAGACCCAGTACTTC.

The CDR3 sequence: CASSQEKATGELFF. For the CDR3, the DNA is TGTGCCAGCAGCCAAGAAAAAGCCACCGGGGAGCTGTTTTTT. This chain uses TRBV4-2 with TRBJ2-2; D remains ambiguous. Per germline, CDR1 LGHNA and CDR2 YNFKEQ. V lost 0 bases and J 4 bases, leaving 6 bases between the germline ends. The CDR3 has 14 amino acids.

This chain joins TRBV7-9 and TRBJ2-5; 8 bases align to TRBD1. CDR3 length equals 12 residues. The V segment lost 8 bases and the J segment 5 bases; nucleotides outside the gene matches: 4. CDR1 is SEHNR and CDR2 is FQNEAQ in the germline V gene (reference sequence). As DNA, the CDR3 is TGTGCCAGCGGACAGGGAAGTGAGACCCAGTACTTC. Residues: CASGQGSETQYF. The full variable domain, its missing parts supplied by reference TRBV7-9 and TRBJ2-5, is DTGVSQNPRHKITKRGQNVTFRCDPISEHNRLYWYRQTLGQGPEFLTYFQNEAQLEKSRLLSDRFSAERPKGSFSTLEIQRTEQGDSAMYLCASGQGSETQYFGPGTRLLVL.

The chain has TRBV30 and TRBJ2-5; no clear D. Matching the DNA end better, TRBJ2-7 makes the J call doubtful. Germline lookup yields CDR1 GTSNPN and CDR2 SVGIG (reference sequence). CDR3 length: 14 residues. CDR3 residues: CAWSALEKGYEQYF. The CDR3 bases are TGTGCCTGGAGCGCCCTAGAAAAGGGCTACGAGCAGTACTTC.

The rearrangement links TRBV19 to TRBJ2-1; 13 nucleotides align to TRBD2. The length of the CDR3 is 14 residues. With V trimmed by 0 bases and J by 12 bases, 2 bases remained unmatched. Germline V lookup: CDR1 LNHDA, CDR2 SQIVND (reference sequence). CDR3: CASSIDRTSGGQFF. CDR3 nucleotide sequence: TGTGCCAGTAGTATAGATCGGACTAGCGGGGGGCAGTTCTTC.

This clone was seen a handful of times. The V and J genes are TRBV12-5 and TRBJ1-1, with a weak D call TRBD1 (6 bases). The germline gives CDR1 LGHNT, CDR2 FRNRAP. V was clipped by 2 bases and J by 10 bases, with 11 bases between them. The CDR3 is 12 amino acids. CDR3 amino acids: CASGLLGGGAFF. CDR3 nucleotide sequence: TGTGCTAGTGGTTTGTTAGGGGGGGGAGCTTTCTTT.

The chain employs TRBV4-3 and TRBJ2-1; 7 nucleotides agree with TRBD2. Germline assignment: CDR1 LGHNA and CDR2 YSLEER. After removal of 4 bases from V and 8 bases from J, the junction contained 11 bases not matched to a gene. The CDR3 extends over 15 amino acids. CDR3 region: CASSPGEGSNYEQFF. As DNA, the CDR3 is TGCGCCAGCAGCCCCGGGGAGGGTTCTAACTATGAGCAGTTCTTC.

The CDR3 here is CASSGTGGDEQFF. For the CDR3, the DNA is TGTGCCAGCAGCGGGACAGGGGGCGATGAGCAGTTCTTC. This chain uses TRBV7-2 with TRBJ2-1; 12 nucleotides match TRBD1. The germline V gene encodes CDR1 SGHTA and CDR2 FQGNSA. The CDR3 has 13 amino acids. With V trimmed by 5 bases and J by 8 bases, 1 base remained unmatched.

V gene TRBV28 combines with J gene TRBJ2-2; D is possibly TRBD2 (6 bases). Trimming took 1 base from V and 5 from J, leaving 11 bases between them. CDR1 and CDR2 from the germline V gene are MDHEN and SYDVKM. The CDR3 runs 15 residues. CDR3 protein: CASSLLPGATGELFF. CDR3 in DNA: TGTGCCAGCAGTTTATTACCGGGAGCGACCGGGGAGCTGTTTTTT. Full variable domain (missing parts from reference TRBV28 and TRBJ2-2): DVKVTQSSRYLVKRTGEKVFLECVQDMDHENMFWYRQDPGLGLRLIYFSYDVKMKEKGDIPEGYSVSREKKERFSLILESASTNQTSMYLCASSLLPGATGELFFGEGSRLTVL.